This entry is about one TCR beta chain. A junction end diverges from the germline sequence, so it may reflect a read error. A template switching step contributed a universal primer site, while unique molecular identifiers were present in the cDNA. MiXCR, run by TCRdb on the 5' RACE reads, gives a single entry per CDR3 protein. The table lists 1.5 million or so distinct CDR3 sequences, around a third of them singletons. All donors were healthy, and all were Caucasian. The data stem from a study of identical twins. The CDR3 is made up of 18 amino acids. Germline V gives CDR1 LGHDT, CDR2 YNNKEL (reference sequence).

The TCR was taken from a newborn girl in good health. The chain recombines TRBV3-1 with TRBJ2-1; 10 bases match TRBD2. Sequencing input: cord blood. CDR3 nucleotide sequence: TGTGCCAGCAGCCAAGATATGTCTCTAGCGGGGGTTCACAACGAGCAGTTCTTC. This gives the protein CASSQDMSLAGVHNEQFF.